This record looks at one T cell receptor (beta chain) sequence and its context. Its antigen is unidentified. In the PCR, 60 Vbeta and 13 Jbeta primers were used. This table comes from immunoSEQ multiplex PCR, and its TCRdb copy is limited to in-frame clones, with some not included. This repertoire shows roughly 130,000 clones, about 80% found once; its top ten account for 3% to 4%. This sample is drawn from a study of cytomegalovirus exposure and HLA in healthy donors. Findings and caveats of the study: Donors were assumed by presence/absence analyses to have roughly uniform sequencing depth.

What was sequenced was PBMCs. The sequence was collected from a woman aged 40 to 55 in good health and CMV-seronegative.

The CDR3 region has the DNA TGCGCCAGCAGCCAAGGAGTGGGAGCGGGGGGGGTCTCCTACGAGCAGTACTTC. The encoded protein is CASSQGVGAGGVSYEQYF. The rearrangement links TRBV4-3 to TRBJ2-7, with TRBD2 matching 10 bases. This CDR3 is built from 18 residues. Germline CDR1 and CDR2: LGHNA and YSLEER. Trimming took 1 base from V and 0 from J; bases not matched to a gene: 9.